This section outlines one T cell receptor (beta chain) sequence together with its context. The target antigen is unknown. Germline-derived CDR1 and CDR2 are MDHEN and SYDVKM. The CDR3 covers 14 residues. Trimming took 7 bases from V and 7 from J, leaving 17 bases between them. This specimen comes from a study of T cell repertoires in cytomegalovirus infection. On the study more broadly: Public signatures in TCR beta pointed to CMV infection and matching HLA type. The study's findings and limits: Predominance within the ex vivo response was attributable to HLA-C-restricted CMV-specific TCR beta clonotypes. Adding up the frequency of public TCR beta families identified people who carried CMV plus the relevant HLA.

Each CDR3 protein gets one entry after TCRdb re-called the reads with MiXCR. The sample lists some 450,000 distinct CDR3 sequences, roughly 30% occurring once. The V call is TRBV28, the J call TRBJ2-1; D gene uncertain. Material: PBMCs. This sequence originates from a human donor in good health (CMV status not recorded). Some clones in this sample may be carry-over from other donors' samples. CDR3 loop: CASIESRASNEQFF. The CDR3 DNA reads TGTGCCAGCATAGAGTCACGGGCGTCTAATGAGCAGTTCTTC.